This entry lists 10 T cell receptor beta chains sequenced from one sample in a study of regulatory and conventional T cells in RAG deficiency. The sorted conventional CD4+ T cells were CD25-low and CD127-high, with genomic DNA sequenced. This table comes from immunoSEQ multiplex PCR, and its TCRdb copy is limited to in-frame clones, with some not included. The table records over 45,000 clones, more than 80% of them present only once. Separately, the same data were catalogued under a study of regulatory T cells. That work states: The PCR used 52 TRBV and 13 TRBJ primers.

Sequenced input: CD4+ effector T cells sorted from blood. These receptors all come from a human donor in good health.

The chain combines TRBV6-5 with TRBJ1-2, with D possibly TRBD1 on 5 matching bases. Trimming left V 5 bases short and J 4 bases short, with 11 bases between. CDR3 length: 13 amino acids. In germline, CDR1 is MNHEY, CDR2 SVGAGI. CDR3: CASSVGGVYGYTF. CDR3 DNA: TGTGCCAGCAGTGTGGGAGGGGTCTATGGCTACACCTTC.

This clone is a singleton in its sample. V usage is TRBV19 and J usage is TRBJ1-5; 8 positions agree with TRBD1. CDR3 length: 15 residues. Germline CDR1 and CDR2: LNHDA and SQIVND (reference sequence). V lost 8 bases and J lost 4; bases outside the gene matches: 10. For the CDR3, the DNA is TGTGCCAGTTCGGATAGACAGGGGACAAATCAGCCCCAGCATTTT. Translated, it gives CASSDRQGTNQPQHF.

The rearrangement joins TRBV11-3 to TRBJ1-2; TRBD1 matches at 9 bases. Germline values: CDR1 SGHNT, CDR2 YENEEA. Germline trimming cut 2 bases from V and 6 bases from J; bases unmatched to any gene: 10. CDR3 size: 16 residues. This CDR3 is CASSLTSWGQGNGYTF. The DNA of the CDR3 is TGTGCCAGCAGCTTAACATCTTGGGGACAGGGTAATGGCTACACCTTC.

The chain is built from TRBV19 and TRBJ2-5; a weak D match, TRBD2 (5 bases). Looked up from germline, CDR1 is LNHDA and CDR2 is SQIVND (reference sequence). The V end was cut by 5 bases, the J end by 5 bases, with 12 bases between. The CDR3 has 13 amino acids. The CDR3 spells CASSPDYSETQYF. For the CDR3, the DNA is TGTGCCAGTAGTCCCGACTATTCTGAGACCCAGTACTTC.

V usage is TRBV6-1 and J usage is TRBJ1-2; 12 positions match TRBD1. Germline-derived CDR1 and CDR2 are MNHNS and SASEGT. J was trimmed by 7 bases and V by 3 bases; bases with no gene match: 12. This CDR3 comprises 17 residues. CDR3 loop: CASSEGTGGARVGGYTF. CDR3 in DNA: TGTGCCAGCAGTGAGGGGACAGGGGGCGCGAGGGTAGGTGGCTACACCTTC.

This clone came up a few times. The CDR3 DNA follows: TGCGCCAGCTCCCTTTCGAAAGGGGGACAGGGTCTTGCCTACGAGCAGTACTTC. Amino acid sequence: CASSLSKGGQGLAYEQYF. This rearrangement joins TRBV5-1 to TRBJ2-7, with 9 positions matching TRBD1. The CDR3 covers 18 residues. Germline lookup yields CDR1 SGHRS and CDR2 YFSETQ. After removal of 7 bases from V and 2 bases from J, the junction contained 19 bases not matched to a gene. Full variable domain (rest looked up from reference TRBV5-1 and TRBJ2-7): KAGVTQTPRYLIKTRGQQVTLSCSPISGHRSVSWYQQTPGQGLQFLFEYFSETQRNKGNFPGRFSGRQFSNSRSEMNVSTLELGDSALYLCASSLSKGGQGLAYEQYFGPGTRLTVT.

The chain joins TRBV2 to TRBJ2-7; no clear D gene. Trimming took off 3 bases at V and 5 bases at J, with 8 bases between the two ends. This CDR3 spans 12 amino acids. CDR1 SNHLY and CDR2 FYNNEI come from the germline V gene. The CDR3 sequence is CASSDGTHEQYF. CDR3 bases: TGTGCCAGCAGTGACGGAACCCACGAGCAGTACTTC. The entire variable domain, with the rest obtained from reference TRBV2 and TRBJ2-7, is as follows: EPEVTQTPSHQVTQMGQEVILRCVPISNHLYFYWYRQILGQKVEFLVSFYNNEISEKSEIFDDQFSVERPDGSNFTLKIRSTKLEDSAMYFCASSDGTHEQYFGPGTRLTVT.

This chain links TRBV5-5 with TRBJ1-2; TRBD1 matches at 9 bases. CDR1 is SGHKS, CDR2 YYEKEE, per germline (reference sequence). The CDR3 covers 14 residues. V lost 4 bases and J lost 7; bases outside the gene matches: 8. For the CDR3, the DNA is TGTGCCAGCAGCCCCGGGACAGGGCCGTTTGGCTACACCTTC. It specifies CASSPGTGPFGYTF.

The J gene is TRBJ2-7, the V gene TRBV7-9; D not certain. The CDR3 runs 13 residues. Trimming shortened V by 8 bases and J by 1 base, and 12 bases separated the two germline ends. Germline V gives CDR1 SEHNR, CDR2 FQNEAQ (reference sequence). In nucleotides, the CDR3 is TGTGCCAGCGGCACACTGAATTCCTACGAGCAGTACTTC. Amino acid sequence: CASGTLNSYEQYF.

The rearrangement joins TRBV2 to TRBJ2-7, with 11 bases aligning to TRBD1. The trim removed 6 bases at V and 0 bases at J, leaving 4 bases unmatched. The CDR3 is 15 residues long. CDR1 and CDR2 from the germline V gene are SNHLY and FYNNEI. CDR3: CASRMGQGVSYEQYF. CDR3 coding DNA: TGTGCCAGCAGGATGGGACAGGGGGTCTCCTACGAGCAGTACTTC.